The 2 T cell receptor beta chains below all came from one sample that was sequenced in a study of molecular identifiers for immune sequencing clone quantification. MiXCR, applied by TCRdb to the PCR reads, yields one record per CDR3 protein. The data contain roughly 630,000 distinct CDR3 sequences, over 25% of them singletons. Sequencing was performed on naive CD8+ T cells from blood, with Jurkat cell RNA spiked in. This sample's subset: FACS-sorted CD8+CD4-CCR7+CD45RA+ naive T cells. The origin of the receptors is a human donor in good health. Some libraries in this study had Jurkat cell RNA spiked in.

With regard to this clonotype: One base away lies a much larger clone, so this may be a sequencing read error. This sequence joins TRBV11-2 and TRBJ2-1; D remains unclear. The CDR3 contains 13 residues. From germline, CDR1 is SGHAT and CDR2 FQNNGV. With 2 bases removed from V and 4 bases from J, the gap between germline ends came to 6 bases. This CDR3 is CASSLRRYNEQFF. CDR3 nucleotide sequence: TGTGCCAGCAGCTTAAGGCGGTACAATGAGCAGTTCTTC.

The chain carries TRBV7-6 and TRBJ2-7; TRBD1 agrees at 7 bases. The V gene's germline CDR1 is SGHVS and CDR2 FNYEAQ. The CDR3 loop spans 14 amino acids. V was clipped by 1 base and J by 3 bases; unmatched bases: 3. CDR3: CASSLEQGFYEQYF. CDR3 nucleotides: TGTGCCAGCAGCTTAGAACAGGGGTTCTACGAGCAGTACTTC.